These T cell receptor beta chains were read from a single sample in a study of cytomegalovirus exposure and HLA in healthy donors. Generated by immunoSEQ multiplex PCR, the TCRdb table keeps only in-frame clones and is missing some. The sample lists around 190,000 clones; about 78% were seen once. Sequenced: PBMCs. Receptor source: a man between 60 and 70 years old in good health and CMV-seronegative. The CDR3 runs from the conserved cysteine through the conserved F or W. Fields, in order: D gene, V gene, J gene, clone size, CDR3 protein. A D gene is named only where the DNA matches it firmly. Clone size appears in some rows only: once, few, many, or a class for an expanded clone.

-	TRBV27	TRBJ2-2	-	CASSLEQFANTGELFF
TRBD2	TRBV9	TRBJ2-1	-	CASSVTKRGSYNEQFF
-	TRBV6-5	TRBJ1-6	-	CASSLTGANSPLHF
-	TRBV5-1	TRBJ1-2	-	CASSLEHRRYGYTF
TRBD1	TRBV4-2	TRBJ2-2	-	CASSQADRAIGELFF
-	TRBV27	TRBJ1-5	-	CASSTPGGGEPQHF
TRBD2	TRBV9	TRBJ2-7	-	CASSTVSSGSTEQYF
TRBD1	TRBV7-9	TRBJ1-1	-	CASSLVQGARMNTEAFF
-	TRBV5-4	TRBJ2-1	-	CASSLFDEQFF
TRBD1	TRBV28	TRBJ1-6	few	CATDRDSGYSPLHF
-	TRBV1	TRBJ1-5	-	CTSCRDRAVPQHF
TRBD2	TRBV5-6	TRBJ2-5	once	CASSSPSGGFQETQYF
TRBD1	TRBV5-4	TRBJ1-1	-	CASSLGSTGITEAFF
-	TRBV19	TRBJ2-3	-	CASSINRDTQYF
-	TRBV7-9	TRBJ1-2	-	CSSSLEAGANYGYTF
-	TRBV6-5	TRBJ2-7	-	CASSRDKDYEQYF
-	TRBV7-2	TRBJ1-4	-	CASSFTATNEKLFF
-	TRBV5-1	TRBJ1-1	-	CASSPPRGNTEAFF
-	TRBV7-6	TRBJ2-2	-	CASSLGRSTGELFF
TRBD1	TRBV6-6	TRBJ1-1	-	CASTLTGPNEAFF
-	TRBV6-1	TRBJ2-7	-	CASSEYPYEQYF
-	TRBV27	TRBJ2-3	few	CASSRSTDTQYF
TRBD1	TRBV5-1	TRBJ1-5	-	CASSFVRDRAHNQPQHF
TRBD1	TRBV13	TRBJ2-2	-	CASSLTGGNTGELFF
TRBD2	TRBV5-8	-	few	CASGGGDYEQYF
TRBD1	TRBV19	TRBJ2-7	once	CASSIGGAGGYEQYF
TRBD1	TRBV30	TRBJ2-1	once	CAWGQGFYNEQFF
-	TRBV19	TRBJ2-2	-	CASSISRNTGELFF
-	TRBV6-5	TRBJ1-5	-	CASSPAGHNQPQHF
-	TRBV6-5	TRBJ1-5	-	CASSKRGSNQPQHF
-	TRBV5-1	TRBJ2-5	once	CASSLAPLAGQETQYF
TRBD1	TRBV4-1	TRBJ2-2	-	CASSRTGGTGELFF
TRBD1	TRBV4-1	TRBJ2-3	-	CASSQEGQGTDTQYF
-	TRBV27	TRBJ1-2	few	CASSPSWGETNYGYTF
-	TRBV4-1	TRBJ1-5	-	CASSQLHSVENRPQHF
TRBD2	TRBV7-6	TRBJ2-5	-	CASSQSAGIQETQYF
TRBD1	TRBV7-9	TRBJ2-7	-	CASSNPGQSYEQYF
-	TRBV5-1	TRBJ2-7	few	CASSPRQSSYEQYF
TRBD1	TRBV9	TRBJ2-7	-	CASSPSQGAYEQYF
-	TRBV7-8	TRBJ2-5	-	CASSPAAPSAAGTQYF
-	TRBV5-1	TRBJ2-7	-	CASSLDSFLVEQYF
TRBD1	TRBV27	TRBJ2-2	once	CASSRAPEDDRGNTGELFF
-	TRBV7-6	TRBJ2-7	-	CASSSHVYEQYF
-	TRBV30	TRBJ1-5	once	CAWTRHSNQPQHF
-	TRBV7-2	TRBJ2-1	-	CASSLTRGARNEQFF
-	TRBV2	TRBJ1-2	once	CASSETGFGAYGYTF
TRBD2	TRBV25-1	TRBJ2-2	-	CASRRTSGGGTGELFF
TRBD1	TRBV28	TRBJ1-5	-	CASSRDQGAGQPQHF
-	TRBV5-1	TRBJ2-7	-	CASRRIAESSYEQYF
TRBD2	TRBV15	TRBJ2-1	few	CATSRLSGLADNEQFF
TRBD2	TRBV6-9	TRBJ2-5	-	CASTGRVGGGLADKGTQYF